This TCR beta chain appears in the sequencing data of a study of vaccination and CD4 T cells after COVID-19. The treatment: roughly 11-day PBMC culture with coronavirus spike peptide pools or control peptides (ViraFEST assay). TCR sequencing followed the expansion of antigen-specific T cells with peptide pools in ViraFEST. The length of the CDR3 is 16 residues. The V and J ends lost 0 bases and 2 bases respectively, with 11 bases between them. CDR1 and CDR2 (germline): MNHEY, SMNVEV (reference sequence). Worth noting for this clonotype: Its target is not known.

Cultured CD4+ T cells had their DNA profiled by the Oncomine TCR Beta short-read assay. Each CDR3 protein is one row after TCRdb ran MiXCR on the PCR reads. The sample has over 15,000 distinct CDR3 sequences; about 80% are singletons. The sequenced sample was CD4+ T cells from blood, cultured in vitro, obtained after SARS-CoV-2 vaccination. This sequence originates from a human donor who received a COVID-19 vaccine. The chain has TRBV27 and TRBJ1-5; D is unclear. This CDR3 reads CASSLSYGVRNQPQHF. The CDR3 nucleotides read TGTGCCAGCAGTTTATCCTACGGAGTGCGCAATCAGCCCCAGCATTTT.